This T cell receptor beta chain emerged from a study of blood T cell repertoires in COVID-19. Germline V gene sequence: CDR1 SGHNT, CDR2 YENEEA. V dropped 1 base and J dropped 2 bases, with 9 bases sitting between them. The CDR3 covers 15 residues. Assay used: immunoSEQ multiplex PCR; TCRdb lists only in-frame clones, some missing. Among some 150,000 clones, more than 75% were seen once, and the ten largest hold approximately 4%. The genes are TRBV11-3 and TRBJ1-3; D is possibly TRBD1 (6 bases). The sequenced sample consisted of peripheral blood. The source is a woman aged 40-49 years with acute or convalescent COVID-19. DNA for the CDR3: TGTGCCAGCAGCTTAGGCGCAGGGGCTGGAAACACCATATATTTT. Translated: CASSLGAGAGNTIYF.